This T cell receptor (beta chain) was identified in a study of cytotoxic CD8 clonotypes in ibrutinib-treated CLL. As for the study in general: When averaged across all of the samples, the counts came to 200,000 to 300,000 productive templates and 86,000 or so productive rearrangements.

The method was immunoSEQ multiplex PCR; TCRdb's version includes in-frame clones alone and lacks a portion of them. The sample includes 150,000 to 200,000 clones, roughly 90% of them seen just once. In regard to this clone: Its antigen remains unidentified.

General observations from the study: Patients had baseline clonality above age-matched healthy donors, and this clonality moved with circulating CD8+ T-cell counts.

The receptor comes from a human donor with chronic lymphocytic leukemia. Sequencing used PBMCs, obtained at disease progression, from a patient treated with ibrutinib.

The CDR3 region has the DNA TGTGCCTGGAGTGCTAACCTGATTACAGGGGTCATAGGGGCTGGGAACACTGAAGCTTTCTTT. Translation gives CAWSANLITGVIGAGNTEAFF. The chain joins TRBV30 to TRBJ1-1; 7 bases match TRBD1. V shed 1 base, J shed 1 base, and the junction held 24 bases outside the gene matches. The CDR3 spans 21 residues. Germline lookup yields CDR1 GTSNPN and CDR2 SVGIG (reference sequence).